Sequencing of this TCR beta chain was carried out in a study of regulatory T cells in long-lasting Graves disease. Study overall: It was over 5 years of antithyroid drugs, with positive TSH receptor antibodies, that meant persistent Graves' disease. Overall study results and limits: There were preferences for TRBV28, TRBJ1-2 and TRBJ2-5 in persistent disease. Persistent patients shared 2,500 to 3,000 public clonotypes among themselves. Newly diagnosed patients shared fewer, at approximately 970.

In its sample, this clonotype was seen a few times. Its target is not known. The authors built TCR beta libraries using iRepertoire HTBI primers and Arm-PCR of CDR3 regions. Each CDR3 protein is one row after TCRdb ran MiXCR on the multiplex PCR reads. This table has fewer than 400,000 distinct CDR3 sequences, 20% appearing once. Documented time point: persistent/refractory GD, antithyroid drugs over 5 years with positive TRAb. The TCR library used RNA extracted from PBMCs. All patients originated from an endocrinology department located in Xi'an, China. The CDR3 runs 14 residues. CDR1 and CDR2 from the germline V gene are SEHNR and FQNEAQ (reference sequence). The ends lost 3 bases at V and 5 bases at J; junction bases unmatched: 5.

Here the sequenced sample was peripheral blood mononuclear cells (PBMCs), taken when the disease was refractory, from a patient treated with antithyroid drugs. This chain links TRBV7-9 with TRBJ2-5; TRBD2 aligns across 8 bases. The clonotype comes from a female donor with Graves disease. CDR3 protein: CASSFGTSSETQYF. CDR3 sequence (DNA): TGTGCCAGCAGCTTTGGGACTAGTTCCGAGACCCAGTACTTC.